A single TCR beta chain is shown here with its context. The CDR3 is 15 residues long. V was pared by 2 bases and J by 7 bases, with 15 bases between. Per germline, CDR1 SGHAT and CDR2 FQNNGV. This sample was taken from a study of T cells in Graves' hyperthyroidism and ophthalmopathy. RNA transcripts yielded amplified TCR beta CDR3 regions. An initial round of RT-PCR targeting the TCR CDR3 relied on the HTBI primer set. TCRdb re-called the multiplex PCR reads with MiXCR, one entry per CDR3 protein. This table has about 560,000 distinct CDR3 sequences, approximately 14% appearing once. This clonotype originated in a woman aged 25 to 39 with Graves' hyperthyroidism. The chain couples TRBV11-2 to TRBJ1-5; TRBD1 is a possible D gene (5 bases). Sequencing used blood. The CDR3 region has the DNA TGTGCCAGCAGCTTACGAGGTGGGGGGAGCCAGCCCCAGCATTTT. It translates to CASSLRGGGSQPQHF.